This T cell receptor (beta chain) originates from a study of multiple sclerosis patients with progressive multifocal leukoencephalopathy (dated by TCRdb to about 2019). Describing the broader study: Peripheral T and B cells were examined in MS patients who developed PML (4 under natalizumab, 1 after alemtuzumab) and in treated patients who did not develop PML. Two natalizumab-treated patients who later developed PML were followed longitudinally from before therapy through 6 and 12 months to PML onset. The goal was to find JC virus-specific or public T-cell expansions that arose at the time of PML onset. General study outcomes and caveats: Analysis was limited to peripheral blood, even though cerebrospinal fluid or brain lymphocytes might be more informative for natalizumab-associated PML. When PML developed, neither common TRBV or TRBJ gene usage nor preferential TRBV-TRBJ pairings were detected. In most PML patients, lower normalized Shannon entropy suggested less diverse TRB repertoires, while the natalizumab-treated controls had values close to 1. Because of the small, descriptive cohort, whether findings reflect JC virus infection or general immunocompromise remained unclear. Only PML patients had TRB clones above 0.5% frequency, but the clones expanded at PML onset were already present before and during natalizumab therapy.

Comment on this clone: Its antigen is unknown. Within one base of it there is no much larger clone, and no base qualities were kept.

Amplification of TRB CDR3 regions from genomic DNA was performed at survey-level depth using the immunoSEQ two-step multiplex PCR. To estimate template counts and remove amplification bias, each PCR was spiked with synthetic inline TR CDR3 controls covering all V-J pairings. Reads went through processing to reduce amplification and sequencing bias, and quantification was done against synthetic TR CDR3 analogs. In the paper's pipeline: Raw data were processed in ImmunoSEQ Analyzer, removing out-of-frame sequences and CDR3s with stop codons, and genes were named by IMGT nomenclature. Repertoire diversity was summarized as normalized Shannon entropy, defined as 1 minus Pielou's evenness. Only TRB sequences sharing the V gene, the J gene and the CDR3 were counted as identical. Public PML clonotypes were CDR3s shared by two or more PML-onset samples but absent earlier, in controls, and in public databases. Skylign with the observed count method was used to analyze CDR3 amino acid composition at each position. The table was pulled from immuneACCESS by TCRdb, which kept in-frame rearrangements only. Such tables lose some clones; where checked, under half of the loss comes from unresolved V genes, and the rest has no known cause. That table supplies the V and J calls and clone size; D and trimming were determined from the DNA. This sample lists 20,000 to 30,000 clones; approximately 89% were detected once. Clones ranked in the top ten supply approximately 2% of the sample.

The CDR3 measures 14 amino acids from cysteine to phenylalanine. The retained sequence is limited to the CDR3, 42 bases, with the frame set at the first base. The junction shows trimming of 8 bases on V and 6 bases on J, and the gene matches do not reach 9 bases of it. The germline V gene gives CDR1 as SNHLY and CDR2 as FYNNEI. This specimen's time point label, per the study, means: approximately twelve months of natalizumab therapy. Interpreted using the paper, the treatment or condition label stands for: on natalizumab therapy at sampling. The controls were five MS patients treated with natalizumab who did not develop PML and who were sampled longitudinally. Every listed patient had received interferon beta before, and every PML patient was female. T1 and T2 blood samples were collected at 6 and 12 months of natalizumab therapy, respectively. Isolation of peripheral blood mononuclear cells was performed by Ficoll-Hypaque density gradient centrifugation.

This specimen was PBMCs, taken from a patient treated with natalizumab. The sequence was obtained from a man aged 30-40 years with multiple sclerosis. Here the chain combines TRBV2 and TRBJ2-7; 11 bases in between match TRBD2. The CDR3 is CASFGLAGTPEQYF. The nucleotide sequence reads TGTGCCAGCTTTGGACTAGCGGGTACCCCCGAGCAGTACTTC.